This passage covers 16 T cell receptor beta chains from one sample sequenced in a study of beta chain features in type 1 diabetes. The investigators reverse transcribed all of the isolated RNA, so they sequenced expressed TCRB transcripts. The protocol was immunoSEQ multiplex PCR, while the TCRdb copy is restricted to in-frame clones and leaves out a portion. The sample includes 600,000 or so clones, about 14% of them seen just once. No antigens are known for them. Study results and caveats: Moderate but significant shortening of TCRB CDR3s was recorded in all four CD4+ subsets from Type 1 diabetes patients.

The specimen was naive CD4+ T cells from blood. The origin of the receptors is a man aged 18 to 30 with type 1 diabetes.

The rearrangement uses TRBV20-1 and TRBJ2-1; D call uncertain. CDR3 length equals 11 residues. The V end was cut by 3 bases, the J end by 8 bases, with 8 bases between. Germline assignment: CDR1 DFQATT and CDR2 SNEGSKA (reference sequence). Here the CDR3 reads CSASVWDEQFF. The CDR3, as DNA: TGCAGTGCTAGTGTATGGGATGAGCAGTTCTTC.

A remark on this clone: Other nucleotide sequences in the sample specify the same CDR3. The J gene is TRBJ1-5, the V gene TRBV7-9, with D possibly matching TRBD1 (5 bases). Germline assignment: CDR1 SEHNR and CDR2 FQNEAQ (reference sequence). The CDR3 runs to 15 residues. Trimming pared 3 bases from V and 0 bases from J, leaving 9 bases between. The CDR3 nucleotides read TGTGCCAGCAGCTTGGGGGGAGGTAGCAATCAGCCCCAGCATTTT. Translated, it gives CASSLGGGSNQPQHF.

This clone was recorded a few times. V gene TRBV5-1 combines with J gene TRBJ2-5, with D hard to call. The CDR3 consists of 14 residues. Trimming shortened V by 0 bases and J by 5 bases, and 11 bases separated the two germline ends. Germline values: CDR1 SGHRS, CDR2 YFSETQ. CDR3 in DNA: TGCGCCAGCAGCTTGGCCGACCCTATGGAGACCCAGTACTTC. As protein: CASSLADPMETQYF.

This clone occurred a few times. This chain's CDR3 is CASSSRMNTEAFF. The CDR3 bases are TGTGCCAGCAGCTCCCGCATGAACACTGAAGCTTTCTTT. V and J are TRBV9 and TRBJ1-1; D ambiguous. Trimming removed 4 bases from V and 0 bases from J, with 7 bases in between. The germline V gene has CDR1 SGDLS and CDR2 YYNGEE. The CDR3 covers 13 residues.

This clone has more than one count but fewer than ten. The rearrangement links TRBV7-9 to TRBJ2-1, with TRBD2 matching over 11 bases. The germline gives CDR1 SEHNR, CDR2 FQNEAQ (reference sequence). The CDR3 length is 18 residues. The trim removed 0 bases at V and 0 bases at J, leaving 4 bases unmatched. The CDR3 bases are TGTGCCAGCAGCTTAGCGGCGACTAGCGGGGCCTCCTACAATGAGCAGTTCTTC. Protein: CASSLAATSGASYNEQFF.

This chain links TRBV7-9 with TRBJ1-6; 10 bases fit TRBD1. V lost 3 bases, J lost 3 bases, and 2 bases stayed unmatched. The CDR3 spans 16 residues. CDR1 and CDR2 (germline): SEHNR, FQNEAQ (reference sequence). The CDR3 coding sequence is TGTGCCAGCAGCTTTCGGACAGGGGGCTATAATTCACCCCTCCACTTT. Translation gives CASSFRTGGYNSPLHF.

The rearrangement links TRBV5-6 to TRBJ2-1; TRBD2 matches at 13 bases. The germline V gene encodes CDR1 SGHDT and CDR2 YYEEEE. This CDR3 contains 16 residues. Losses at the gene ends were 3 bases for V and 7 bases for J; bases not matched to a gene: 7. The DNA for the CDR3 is TGTGCCAGCAGCTCCCGACTAGCGGGGGGCAGGAATGAGCAGTTCTTC. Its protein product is CASSSRLAGGRNEQFF.

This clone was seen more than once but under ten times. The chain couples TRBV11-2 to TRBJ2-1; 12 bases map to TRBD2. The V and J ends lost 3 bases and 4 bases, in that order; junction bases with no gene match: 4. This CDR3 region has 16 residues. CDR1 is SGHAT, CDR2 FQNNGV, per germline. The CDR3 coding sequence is TGTGCCAGCAGCTTTTCCGGGACTAGCGGGTACAATGAGCAGTTCTTC. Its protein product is CASSFSGTSGYNEQFF.

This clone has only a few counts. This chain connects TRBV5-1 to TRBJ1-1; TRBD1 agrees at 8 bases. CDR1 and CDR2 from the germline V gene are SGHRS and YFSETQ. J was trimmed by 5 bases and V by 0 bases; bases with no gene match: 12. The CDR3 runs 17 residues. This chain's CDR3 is CASSLVATGDSNTEAFF. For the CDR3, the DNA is TGCGCCAGCAGCTTGGTCGCGACAGGGGACTCTAATACTGAAGCTTTCTTT.

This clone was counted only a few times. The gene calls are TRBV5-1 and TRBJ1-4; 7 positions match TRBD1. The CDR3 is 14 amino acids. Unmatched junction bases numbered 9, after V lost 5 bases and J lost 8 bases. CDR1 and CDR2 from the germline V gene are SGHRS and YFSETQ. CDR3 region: CASSKTGSEEKLFF. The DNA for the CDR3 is TGCGCCAGCAGTAAGACAGGGTCCGAGGAAAAACTGTTTTTT.

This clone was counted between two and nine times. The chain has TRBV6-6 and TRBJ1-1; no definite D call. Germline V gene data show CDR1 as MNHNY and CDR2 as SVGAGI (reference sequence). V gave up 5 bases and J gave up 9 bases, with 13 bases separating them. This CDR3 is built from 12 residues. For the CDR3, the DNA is TGTGCCAGCAGTCCCTTTGGGAGCCAAGCTTTCTTT. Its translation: CASSPFGSQAFF.

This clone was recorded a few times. CDR3 sequence reads: CASSSQDRVRGGTDTQYF. For the CDR3, the DNA is TGTGCCAGCAGCTCTCAAGACAGGGTTCGTGGCGGCACAGATACGCAGTATTTT. The chain uses TRBV13 and TRBJ2-3, with 7 bases matching TRBD1. The V gene end was trimmed by 4 bases and the J gene end by 1 base; junction bases not matched to a gene: 14. There are 18 residues in the CDR3. Germline values: CDR1 PRHDT, CDR2 FYEKMQ (reference sequence).

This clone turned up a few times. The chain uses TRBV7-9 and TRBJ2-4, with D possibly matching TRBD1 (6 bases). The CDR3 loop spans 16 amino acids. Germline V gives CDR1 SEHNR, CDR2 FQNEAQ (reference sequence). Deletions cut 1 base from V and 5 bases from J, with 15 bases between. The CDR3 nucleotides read TGTGCCAGCAGCTTAGGGACCTGGGGGACACAAAACATTCAGTACTTC. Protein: CASSLGTWGTQNIQYF.

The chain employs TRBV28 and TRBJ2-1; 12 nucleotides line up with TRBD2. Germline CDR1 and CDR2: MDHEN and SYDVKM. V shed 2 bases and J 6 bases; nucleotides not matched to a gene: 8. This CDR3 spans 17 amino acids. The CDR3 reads CASSLPLLAGGLNEQFF. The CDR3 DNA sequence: TGTGCCAGCAGTTTACCCCTACTAGCGGGGGGACTCAATGAGCAGTTCTTC. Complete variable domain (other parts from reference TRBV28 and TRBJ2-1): DVKVTQSSRYLVKRTGEKVFLECVQDMDHENMFWYRQDPGLGLRLIYFSYDVKMKEKGDIPEGYSVSREKKERFSLILESASTNQTSMYLCASSLPLLAGGLNEQFFGPGTRLTVL.

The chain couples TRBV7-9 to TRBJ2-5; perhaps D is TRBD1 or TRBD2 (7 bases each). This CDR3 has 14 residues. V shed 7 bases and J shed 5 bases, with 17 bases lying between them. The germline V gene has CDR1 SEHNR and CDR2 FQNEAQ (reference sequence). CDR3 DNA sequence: TGTGCCAGCACGCGACAGGGAGGGCGGGAGACCCAGTACTTC. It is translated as CASTRQGGRETQYF.

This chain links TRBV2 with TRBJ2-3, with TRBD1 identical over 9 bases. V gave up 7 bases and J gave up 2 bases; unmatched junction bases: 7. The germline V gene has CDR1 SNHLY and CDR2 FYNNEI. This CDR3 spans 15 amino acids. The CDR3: CASTWDRAYTDTQYF. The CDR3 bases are TGTGCCAGCACATGGGACAGGGCCTACACAGATACGCAGTATTTT.